The sequence of this T cell receptor beta chain was determined in a study of blood T cells in healthy people across ages. V was shortened by 3 bases and J by 5 bases, with 14 bases between the two germline ends. CDR3 length equals 14 residues. The germline V gene has CDR1 MGHDK and CDR2 SYGVNS. It was with a sample-barcoded 5' primer and a J-beta primer mix that a second PCR of about 6 to 12 cycles was run. MiXCR was run by TCRdb on the 5' RACE reads, yielding one entry per CDR3 protein. Counted here are 1.4 million or so distinct CDR3 sequences, roughly 43% occurring once; the ten biggest clones make up over 3.5%.

V is TRBV25-1 and J is TRBJ2-7, with D tentatively TRBD1 or TRBD2 (6 bases each). Input material: blood. The source is a woman aged 18 to 35 in good health. CDR3: CASSDPLRGHEQYF. The DNA for the CDR3 is TGTGCCAGCAGTGACCCTCTCCGGGGGCACGAGCAGTACTTC.